These T cell receptor beta chains were read from a single sample in a study of T cells in Graves' hyperthyroidism and ophthalmopathy. MiXCR was run by TCRdb on the multiplex PCR reads, yielding one entry per CDR3 protein. The repertoire holds about 480,000 distinct CDR3 sequences, with approximately 15% as singletons. The sample taken for sequencing was blood. The receptors were sampled from a woman aged 18-30 years with Graves' hyperthyroidism. The CDR3 runs from the conserved cysteine through the conserved F or W. A D gene is named only where the DNA matches it firmly. Size is stated for part of the rows, as once, few or many counts, or as a class when the clone is expanded.

v_call: TRBV9
clone_size: many
d_call: TRBD2
j_call: TRBJ2-3
cdr3_length: 17
cdr3_nt: TGTGCCAGCAGCCATACGACTAGCGGGACCGACACAGATACGCAGTATTTT
cdr3_aa: CASSHTTSGTDTDTQYF

v_call: TRBV11-3
clone_size: many
d_call: TRBD2
j_call: TRBJ2-3
cdr3_length: 16
cdr3_nt: TGTGCCAGCAGCTCCCACCTGGCGGGAGTGGGAGATACGCAGTATTTT
cdr3_aa: CASSSHLAGVGDTQYF

v_call: TRBV5-6
clone_size: .
d_call: .
j_call: TRBJ2-3
cdr3_length: 14
cdr3_nt: TGTGCCAGCAGCTGGGGGTCTAGCACAGATACGCAGTATTTT
cdr3_aa: CASSWGSSTDTQYF

v_call: TRBV12-5
clone_size: many
d_call: .
j_call: TRBJ1-5
cdr3_length: 16
cdr3_nt: TGTGCTAGTGGTTTGCAGTGCGGGGGAGGGAATCAGCCCCAGCATTTT
cdr3_aa: CASGLQCGGGNQPQHF

v_call: TRBV7-9
clone_size: .
d_call: .
j_call: TRBJ2-7
cdr3_length: 15
cdr3_nt: TGTGCCAGCAGCTTAGTCCAGGCGGAGGACTACGAGCAGTACTTC
cdr3_aa: CASSLVQAEDYEQYF

v_call: TRBV7-3
clone_size: .
d_call: .
j_call: TRBJ2-3
cdr3_length: 14
cdr3_nt: TGTGCCAGCAGCTTAACACTACTCACAGATACGCAGTATTTT
cdr3_aa: CASSLTLLTDTQYF

v_call: TRBV6-1
clone_size: many
d_call: .
j_call: TRBJ1-1
cdr3_length: 14
cdr3_nt: TGTGCCAGCAAGGAGCAGGGGCGGGGCACTGAAGCTCTCTTT
cdr3_aa: CASKEQGRGTEALF

v_call: TRBV20-1
clone_size: many
d_call: TRBD1
j_call: TRBJ2-7
cdr3_length: 14
cdr3_nt: TGCAGTGCTAAGCAGGGGGCGCTGGTCTACGAGCAGTACTTC
cdr3_aa: CSAKQGALVYEQYF

v_call: TRBV9
clone_size: many
d_call: TRBD2
j_call: TRBJ2-1
cdr3_length: 15
cdr3_nt: TGTGCCAGCAGCGTAGAAGTTAGCGGGAGCAATGAGCAGTTCTTC
cdr3_aa: CASSVEVSGSNEQFF

v_call: TRBV28
clone_size: many
d_call: .
j_call: TRBJ2-1
cdr3_length: 13
cdr3_nt: TGTGCCAGCAGCCTCCAATCCTACAATGAGCAGTTCTTC
cdr3_aa: CASSLQSYNEQFF

v_call: TRBV20-1
clone_size: many
d_call: TRBD2
j_call: TRBJ2-5
cdr3_length: 15
cdr3_nt: TGCAGTGCGCTCCGGACAGCGGGAGAGGGGGAGACCCAGTACTTC
cdr3_aa: CSALRTAGEGETQYF

v_call: TRBV5-1
clone_size: .
d_call: .
j_call: TRBJ2-2
cdr3_length: 16
cdr3_nt: TGCGCCAGCAGCTCCGGAGGCGCCGCGAGCACCGGGGAGCTGTTTTTT
cdr3_aa: CASSSGGAASTGELFF

v_call: TRBV9
clone_size: few
d_call: .
j_call: TRBJ2-1
cdr3_length: 16
cdr3_nt: TGTGCCAGCAGCGTAGGGGGTCTCCCCTCCTACAATGAGCAGTTCTTC
cdr3_aa: CASSVGGLPSYNEQFF

v_call: TRBV20-1
clone_size: few
d_call: .
j_call: TRBJ2-6
cdr3_length: 15
cdr3_nt: TGCAGTGCTAGGGGCCGGGCCTCTGGGGCCAACGTCCTGACTTTC
cdr3_aa: CSARGRASGANVLTF

v_call: TRBV11-2
clone_size: many
d_call: .
j_call: TRBJ1-3
cdr3_length: 14
cdr3_nt: TGTGCCAGCAGCTTACCAAGCTCTGGAAACACCATATATTTT
cdr3_aa: CASSLPSSGNTIYF

v_call: TRBV12-3/TRBV12-4
clone_size: many
d_call: .
j_call: TRBJ1-1
cdr3_length: 14
cdr3_nt: TGTGCCAGCAGACAGGGCCCGGTTGGCACTGAAGCTTTCTTT
cdr3_aa: CASRQGPVGTEAFF

v_call: TRBV11-2
clone_size: many
d_call: .
j_call: TRBJ1-1
cdr3_length: 12
cdr3_nt: TGTGCCAGCAGACTTGGGTACACTGAAGCTTTCTTT
cdr3_aa: CASRLGYTEAFF

v_call: TRBV18
clone_size: many
d_call: TRBD1
j_call: TRBJ2-1
cdr3_length: 14
cdr3_nt: TGTGCCAGCTCCTCCGGGACAGGGGTTTATGAGCAGTTCTTC
cdr3_aa: CASSSGTGVYEQFF

v_call: TRBV20-1
clone_size: many
d_call: .
j_call: TRBJ2-3
cdr3_length: 15
cdr3_nt: TGCAGTGCTAGAGATCAGGGGGGGAGCACAGATACGCAGTATTTT
cdr3_aa: CSARDQGGSTDTQYF

v_call: TRBV9
clone_size: many
d_call: TRBD2
j_call: TRBJ2-3
cdr3_length: 17
cdr3_nt: TGTGCCAGCAGCGTAGACGGGCTAGCGGGCTTAAGGGATACGCAGTATTTT
cdr3_aa: CASSVDGLAGLRDTQYF

v_call: TRBV7-2
clone_size: .
d_call: .
j_call: TRBJ2-1
cdr3_length: 16
cdr3_nt: TGTGCCAGCAGCTCAGTATCGGGGTACTCCTACAATGAGCAGTTCTTC
cdr3_aa: CASSSVSGYSYNEQFF

v_call: TRBV12-3/TRBV12-4
clone_size: few
d_call: TRBD1
j_call: TRBJ2-5
cdr3_length: 14
cdr3_nt: TGTGCCAGCAGTCCCAACAGGGGGCGGGAGACCCAGTACTTC
cdr3_aa: CASSPNRGRETQYF

v_call: TRBV5-1
clone_size: few
d_call: .
j_call: TRBJ1-2
cdr3_length: 14
cdr3_nt: TGCGCCAGCAGCTTGGATTTGACAGACTATGGCTACACCTTC
cdr3_aa: CASSLDLTDYGYTF

v_call: TRBV6-1
clone_size: .
d_call: .
j_call: TRBJ1-6
cdr3_length: 15
cdr3_nt: TGTGCCAGCAGAAACAGGTCCCCAGAAGGTTCACCCCTCCACTTT
cdr3_aa: CASRNRSPEGSPLHF

v_call: TRBV20-1
clone_size: .
d_call: TRBD2
j_call: TRBJ2-7
cdr3_length: 15
cdr3_nt: TGCAGTGCTAGAGATCCTAGCGGGAGGGTATACGAGCAGTACTTC
cdr3_aa: CSARDPSGRVYEQYF

v_call: TRBV7-8
clone_size: many
d_call: .
j_call: TRBJ2-3
cdr3_length: 15
cdr3_nt: TGTGCCAGCAGCCCTCCGACTACCAGCACAGATACGCAGTATTTT
cdr3_aa: CASSPPTTSTDTQYF